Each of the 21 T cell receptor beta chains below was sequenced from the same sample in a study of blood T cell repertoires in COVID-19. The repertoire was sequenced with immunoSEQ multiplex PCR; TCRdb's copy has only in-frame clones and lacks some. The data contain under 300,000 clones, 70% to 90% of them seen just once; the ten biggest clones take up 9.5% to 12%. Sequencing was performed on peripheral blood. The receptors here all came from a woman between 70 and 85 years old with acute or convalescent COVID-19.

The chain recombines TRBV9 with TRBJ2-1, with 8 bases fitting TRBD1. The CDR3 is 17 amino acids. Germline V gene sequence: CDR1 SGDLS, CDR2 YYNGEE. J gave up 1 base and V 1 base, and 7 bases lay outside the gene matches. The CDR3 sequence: CASSVRGTGNSYNEQFF. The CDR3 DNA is TGTGCCAGCAGCGTAAGAGGGACAGGAAATTCCTACAATGAGCAGTTCTTC.

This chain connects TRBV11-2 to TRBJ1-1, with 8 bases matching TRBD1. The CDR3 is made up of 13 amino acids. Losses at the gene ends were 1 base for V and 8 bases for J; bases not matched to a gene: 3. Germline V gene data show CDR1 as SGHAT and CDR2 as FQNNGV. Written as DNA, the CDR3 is TGTGCCAGCAGCTTAGGTGGGACAGGAGAAGCTTTCTTT. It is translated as CASSLGGTGEAFF. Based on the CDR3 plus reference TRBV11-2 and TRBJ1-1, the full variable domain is EAGVAQSPRYKIIEKRQSVAFWCNPISGHATLYWYQQILGQGPKLLIQFQNNGVVDDSQLPKDRFSAERLKGVDSTLKIQPAKLEDSAVYLCASSLGGTGEAFFGQGTRLTVV.

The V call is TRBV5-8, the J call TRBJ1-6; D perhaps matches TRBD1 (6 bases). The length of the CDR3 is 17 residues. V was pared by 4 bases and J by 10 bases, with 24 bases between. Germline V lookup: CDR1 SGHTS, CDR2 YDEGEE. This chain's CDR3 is CASSDPTKGGSLSPLHF. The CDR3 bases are TGTGCCAGCAGCGATCCAACGAAAGGGGGAAGTCTGTCACCCCTCCACTTT.

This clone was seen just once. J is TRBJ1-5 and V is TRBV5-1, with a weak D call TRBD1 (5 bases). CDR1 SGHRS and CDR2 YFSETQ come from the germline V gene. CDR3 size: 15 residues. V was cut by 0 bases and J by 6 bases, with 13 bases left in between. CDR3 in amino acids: CASSLEGTGGQPQHF. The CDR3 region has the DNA TGCGCCAGCAGCTTGGAGGGGACGGGGGGTCAGCCCCAGCATTTT.

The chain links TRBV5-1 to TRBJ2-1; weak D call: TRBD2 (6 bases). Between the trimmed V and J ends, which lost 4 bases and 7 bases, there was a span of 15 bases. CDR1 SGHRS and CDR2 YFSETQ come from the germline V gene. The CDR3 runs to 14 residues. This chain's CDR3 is CASSPQLASNEQFF. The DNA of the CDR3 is TGCGCCAGCAGCCCCCAGCTAGCGTCGAATGAGCAGTTCTTC.

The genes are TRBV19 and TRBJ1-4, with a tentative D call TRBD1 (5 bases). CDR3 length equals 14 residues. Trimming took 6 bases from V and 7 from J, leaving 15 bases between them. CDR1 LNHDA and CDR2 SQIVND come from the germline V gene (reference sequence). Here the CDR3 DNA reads TGTGCCAGTAGCGCCCTCGGGACTCCTGAAAAACTGTTTTTT. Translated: CASSALGTPEKLFF.

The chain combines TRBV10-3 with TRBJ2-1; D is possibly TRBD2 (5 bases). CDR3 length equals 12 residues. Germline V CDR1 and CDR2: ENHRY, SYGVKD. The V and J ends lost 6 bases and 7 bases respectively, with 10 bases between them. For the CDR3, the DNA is TGTGCCATCAGCCGGACTGGGAATGAGCAGTTCTTC. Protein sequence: CAISRTGNEQFF.

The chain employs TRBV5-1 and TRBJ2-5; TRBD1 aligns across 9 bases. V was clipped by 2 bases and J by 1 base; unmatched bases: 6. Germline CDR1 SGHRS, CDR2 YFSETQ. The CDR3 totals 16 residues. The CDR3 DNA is TGCGCCAGCAGCTTTGGGGGACAGGGCCCCCAAGAGACCCAGTACTTC. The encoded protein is CASSFGGQGPQETQYF.

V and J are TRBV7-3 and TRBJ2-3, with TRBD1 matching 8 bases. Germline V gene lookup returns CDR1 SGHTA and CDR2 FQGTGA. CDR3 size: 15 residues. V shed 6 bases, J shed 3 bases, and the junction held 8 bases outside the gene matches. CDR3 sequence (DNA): TGTGCCAGCAGACCGACAGGGGCTGGAACAGATACGCAGTATTTT. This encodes CASRPTGAGTDTQYF.

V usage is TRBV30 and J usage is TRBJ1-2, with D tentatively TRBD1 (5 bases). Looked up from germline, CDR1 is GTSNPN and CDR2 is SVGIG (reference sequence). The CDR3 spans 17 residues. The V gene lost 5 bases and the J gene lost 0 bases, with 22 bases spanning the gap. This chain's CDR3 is CAWASGLLPSANYGYTF. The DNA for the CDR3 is TGTGCCTGGGCCTCGGGACTCCTTCCTTCAGCTAACTATGGCTACACCTTC.

The CDR3 DNA sequence: TGTGCCTGGAGCGGGATCGGGGGGCTCGGGGGCTACACCTTC. It is translated as CAWSGIGGLGGYTF. The chain couples TRBV30 to TRBJ1-2; D may be TRBD1 (6 bases). This CDR3 has 14 amino acids. V was pared by 3 bases and J by 8 bases, with 19 bases between. The germline gives CDR1 GTSNPN, CDR2 SVGIG (reference sequence).

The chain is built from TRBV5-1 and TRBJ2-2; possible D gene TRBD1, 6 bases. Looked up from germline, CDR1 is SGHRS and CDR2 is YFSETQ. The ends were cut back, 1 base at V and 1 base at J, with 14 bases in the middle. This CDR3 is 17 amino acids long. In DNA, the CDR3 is TGCGCCAGCAGCTTGTGGCCGACAGGCGAGAACACCGGGGAGCTGTTTTTT. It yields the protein CASSLWPTGENTGELFF.

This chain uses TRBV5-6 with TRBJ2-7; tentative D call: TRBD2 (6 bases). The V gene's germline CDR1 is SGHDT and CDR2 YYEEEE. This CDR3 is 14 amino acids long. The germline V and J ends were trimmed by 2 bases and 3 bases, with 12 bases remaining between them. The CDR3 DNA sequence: TGTGCCAGCAGCTTCGTGGGGGGAGGCTACGAGCAGTACTTC. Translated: CASSFVGGGYEQYF.

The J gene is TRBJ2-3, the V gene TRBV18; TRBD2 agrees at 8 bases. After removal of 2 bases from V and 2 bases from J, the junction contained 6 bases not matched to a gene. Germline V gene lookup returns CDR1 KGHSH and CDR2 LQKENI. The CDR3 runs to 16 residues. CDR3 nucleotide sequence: TGTGCCAGCTCACCATTCGGGGGGGAACCCACAGATACGCAGTATTTT. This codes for CASSPFGGEPTDTQYF.

CDR3 region: CASRVAYEQYF. In nucleotides, the CDR3 is TGTGCCAGCAGGGTAGCCTACGAGCAGTACTTC. The rearrangement uses TRBV12-3 or TRBV12-4 and TRBJ2-7, with D unresolved. The CDR3 runs to 11 residues. The V gene lost 6 bases and the J gene lost 2 bases, with 5 bases spanning the gap.

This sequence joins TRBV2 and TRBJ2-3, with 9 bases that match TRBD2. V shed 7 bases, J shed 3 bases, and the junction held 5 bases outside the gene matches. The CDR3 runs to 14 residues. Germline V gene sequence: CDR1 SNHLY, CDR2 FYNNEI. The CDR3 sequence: CASKKRGATDTQYF. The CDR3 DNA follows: TGTGCCAGCAAAAAGCGGGGGGCTACAGATACGCAGTATTTT.

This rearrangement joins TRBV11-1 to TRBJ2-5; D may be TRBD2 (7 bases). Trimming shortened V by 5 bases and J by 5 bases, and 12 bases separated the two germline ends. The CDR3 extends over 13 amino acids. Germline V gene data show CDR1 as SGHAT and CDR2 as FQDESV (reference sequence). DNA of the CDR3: TGTGCCAGCAGCACGGGGGGCCTCGAGACCCAGTACTTC. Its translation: CASSTGGLETQYF.

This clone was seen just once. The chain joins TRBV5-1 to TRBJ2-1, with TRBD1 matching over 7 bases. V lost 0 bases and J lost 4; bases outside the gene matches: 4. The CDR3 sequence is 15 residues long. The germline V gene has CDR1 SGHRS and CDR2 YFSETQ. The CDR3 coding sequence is TGCGCCAGCAGCTTGGAGGGACAGATTTACAATGAGCAGTTCTTC. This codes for CASSLEGQIYNEQFF.

CDR3 sequence (DNA): TGTGCCAGCAGCGGCGGCTTTAGCTCCTACAATGAGCAGTTCTTC. It is translated as CASSGGFSSYNEQFF. The rearrangement links TRBV11-1 to TRBJ2-1; D unresolved. Trimming left V 5 bases short and J 0 bases short, with 11 bases between. Germline CDR1 and CDR2: SGHAT and FQDESV (reference sequence). This CDR3 has 15 amino acids.

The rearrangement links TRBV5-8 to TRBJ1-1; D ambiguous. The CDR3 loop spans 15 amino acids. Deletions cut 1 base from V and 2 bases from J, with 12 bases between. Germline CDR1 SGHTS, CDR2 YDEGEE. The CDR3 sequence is CASSLRGRPNTEAFF. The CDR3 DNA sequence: TGTGCCAGCAGCTTGCGGGGTAGGCCCAACACTGAAGCTTTCTTT.

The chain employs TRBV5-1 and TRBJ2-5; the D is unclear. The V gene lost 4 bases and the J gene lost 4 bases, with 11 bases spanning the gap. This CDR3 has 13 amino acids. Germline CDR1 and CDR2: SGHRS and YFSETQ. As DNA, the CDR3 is TGCGCCAGCAGCGTCGCGGAACTAGAGACCCAGTACTTC. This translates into CASSVAELETQYF.